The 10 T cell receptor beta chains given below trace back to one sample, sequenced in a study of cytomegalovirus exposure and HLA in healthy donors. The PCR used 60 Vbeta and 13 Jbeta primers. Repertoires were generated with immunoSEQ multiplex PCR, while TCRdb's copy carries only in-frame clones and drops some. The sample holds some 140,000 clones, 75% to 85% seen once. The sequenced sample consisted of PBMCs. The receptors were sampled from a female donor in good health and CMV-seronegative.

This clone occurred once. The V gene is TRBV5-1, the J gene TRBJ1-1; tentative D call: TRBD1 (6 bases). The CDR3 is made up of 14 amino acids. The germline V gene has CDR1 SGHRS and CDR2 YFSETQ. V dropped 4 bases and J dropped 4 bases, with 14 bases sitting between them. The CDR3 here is CASSRGGPGTEAFF. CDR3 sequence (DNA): TGCGCCAGCAGCAGGGGGGGGCCGGGCACTGAAGCTTTCTTT. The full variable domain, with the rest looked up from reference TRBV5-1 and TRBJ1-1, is KAGVTQTPRYLIKTRGQQVTLSCSPISGHRSVSWYQQTPGQGLQFLFEYFSETQRNKGNFPGRFSGRQFSNSRSEMNVSTLELGDSALYLCASSRGGPGTEAFFGQGTRLTVV.

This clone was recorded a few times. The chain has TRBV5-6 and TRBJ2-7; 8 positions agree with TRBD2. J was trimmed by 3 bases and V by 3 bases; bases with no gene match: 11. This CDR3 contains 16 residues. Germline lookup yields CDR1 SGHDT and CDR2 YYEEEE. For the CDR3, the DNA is TGTGCCAGCAGCTCGCCTAAACTAGCGGCTGTCTACGAGCAGTACTTC. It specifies CASSSPKLAAVYEQYF.

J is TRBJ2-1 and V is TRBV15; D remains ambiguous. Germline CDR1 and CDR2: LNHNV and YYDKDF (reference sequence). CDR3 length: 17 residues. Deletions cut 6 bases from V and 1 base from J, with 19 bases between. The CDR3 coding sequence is TGTGCCACCAGAGAAATCGTGGGCAGGTCTTCCTACAATGAGCAGTTCTTC. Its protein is CATREIVGRSSYNEQFF.

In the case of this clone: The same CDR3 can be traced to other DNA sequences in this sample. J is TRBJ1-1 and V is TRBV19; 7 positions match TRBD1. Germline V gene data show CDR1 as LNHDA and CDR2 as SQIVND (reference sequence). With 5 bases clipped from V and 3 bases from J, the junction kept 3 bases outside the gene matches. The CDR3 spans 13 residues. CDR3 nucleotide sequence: TGTGCCAGTAGTCCCACAGGGGACACTGAAGCTTTCTTT. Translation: CASSPTGDTEAFF.

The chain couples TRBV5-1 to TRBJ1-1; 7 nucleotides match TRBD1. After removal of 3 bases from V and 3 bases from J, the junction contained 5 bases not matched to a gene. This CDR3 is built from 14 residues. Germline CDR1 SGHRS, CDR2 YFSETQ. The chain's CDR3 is CASSSGGWHTEAFF. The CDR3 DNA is TGCGCCAGCAGCTCAGGGGGGTGGCACACTGAAGCTTTCTTT.

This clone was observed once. CDR3 in amino acids: CASSLVGQSSYEQYF. The CDR3 nucleotides are TGTGCCAGCAGCTTAGTAGGACAGAGCTCCTACGAGCAGTACTTC. This chain connects TRBV7-8 to TRBJ2-7; the D gene is possibly TRBD1 (6 bases). V dropped 1 base and J dropped 0 bases, with 10 bases sitting between them. Germline CDR1 SGHVS, CDR2 FQNEAQ. This CDR3 has 15 amino acids.

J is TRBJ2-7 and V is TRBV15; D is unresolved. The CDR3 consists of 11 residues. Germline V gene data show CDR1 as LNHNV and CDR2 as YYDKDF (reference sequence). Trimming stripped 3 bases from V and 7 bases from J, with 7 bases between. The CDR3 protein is CATSRGREQYF. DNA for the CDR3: TGTGCCACCAGCAGGGGCCGGGAGCAGTACTTC.

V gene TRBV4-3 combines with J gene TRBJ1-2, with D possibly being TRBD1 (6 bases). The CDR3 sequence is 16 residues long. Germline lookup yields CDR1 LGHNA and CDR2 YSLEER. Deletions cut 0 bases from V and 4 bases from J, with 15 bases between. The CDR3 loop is CASSQDRRQVTYGYTF. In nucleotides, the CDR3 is TGCGCCAGCAGCCAAGATAGGCGACAGGTTACCTATGGCTACACCTTC.

CDR3 region: CASSPPGQGPGELFF. CDR3 nucleotides: TGCGCCAGCAGCCCCCCGGGACAGGGCCCCGGGGAGCTGTTTTTT. The rearrangement uses TRBV5-1 and TRBJ2-2; 9 nucleotides match TRBD1. Unmatched junction bases numbered 7, after V lost 4 bases and J lost 6 bases. Germline V gives CDR1 SGHRS, CDR2 YFSETQ. The CDR3 runs to 15 residues.

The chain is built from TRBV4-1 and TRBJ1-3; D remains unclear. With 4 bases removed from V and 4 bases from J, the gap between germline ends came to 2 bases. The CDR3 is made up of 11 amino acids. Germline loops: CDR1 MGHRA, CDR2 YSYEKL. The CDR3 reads CASSLGNTIYF. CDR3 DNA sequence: TGCGCCAGCAGCCTAGGAAACACCATATATTTT.